This TCR beta chain originates from a study of cytomegalovirus exposure and HLA in healthy donors. Details on this clone: Its antigen is currently unknown.

Both 60 Vbeta primers and 13 Jbeta primers went into the PCR. Method: immunoSEQ multiplex PCR; TCRdb's copy keeps in-frame clones and lacks some. The data contain about 90,000 clones, 70% of them singletons. Whole-study findings and limits: A highly shared variant cluster was judged a likely technical artifact. Immune exposure information comprised only CMV serostatus. With later analysis, a missense DCLRE1C variant became linked to TCR beta V- and J-gene trimming. An analysis that came later showed most CMV-associated TCR beta chains appearing HLA-restricted.

The CDR3 has 13 residues. From germline, CDR1 is LNHDA and CDR2 SQIVND (reference sequence). Trimming removed 3 bases at V and 5 bases at J, with 10 bases between. The sample consisted of PBMCs. The J gene is TRBJ2-5, the V gene TRBV19; D possibly corresponds to TRBD2 (5 bases). The sequence was obtained from a woman between 45 and 65 years old in good health and CMV-seropositive. The CDR3 sequence: CASSMRARETQYF. As DNA, the CDR3 is TGTGCCAGTAGTATGCGGGCGAGGGAGACCCAGTACTTC.